Listed below are T cell receptor beta chains from one sample, sequenced in a study of Graves' ophthalmopathy and Graves' hyperthyroidism. MiXCR was run by TCRdb on the multiplex PCR reads, yielding one entry per CDR3 protein. The sample carries 400,000 to 450,000 distinct CDR3 sequences, roughly 20% recorded once. The sample comprised peripheral blood. These receptors originate from a woman between 18 and 29 years old with stable Graves' hyperthyroidism. CDR3s include the opening cysteine and the closing phenylalanine or tryptophan. Fields, in order: D gene, CDR3 length, clone size, J gene, V gene, CDR3 protein, CDR3 DNA. D genes are given only for firm matches. Rows may omit the clone size; those that give it use once, few, many or a size class.

D: TRBD2; length: 18; size: many; J: TRBJ2-2; V: TRBV12-3/TRBV12-4; CDR3: CASRVGAGGLTDTGELFF; DNA: TGTGCCAGCAGGGTCGGAGCGGGAGGGCTCACGGACACCGGGGAGCTGTTTTTT
D: TRBD1; length: 14; size: .; J: TRBJ1-6; V: TRBV11-2; CDR3: CASSRPGQNSPLHF; DNA: TGTGCCAGCAGCCGTCCGGGACAGAATTCACCCCTCCACTTT
D: .; length: 17; size: many; J: TRBJ2-2; V: TRBV11-2; CDR3: CASSPTPFGSGTGELFF; DNA: TGTGCCAGCAGCCCTACCCCTTTCGGGTCGGGCACCGGGGAGCTGTTTTTT
D: .; length: 16; size: .; J: TRBJ2-7; V: TRBV28; CDR3: CASSYHPSAGTYEQYF; DNA: TGTGCCAGCAGTTACCACCCCTCGGCAGGAACCTACGAGCAGTACTTC
D: .; length: 15; size: .; J: TRBJ1-1; V: TRBV19; CDR3: CASSMRPRRNTEAFF; DNA: TGTGCCAGTAGTATGAGACCCAGGCGGAACACTGAAGCTTTCTTT
D: .; length: 15; size: many; J: TRBJ2-5; V: TRBV11-2; CDR3: CASTQETTGQETQYF; DNA: TGTGCCAGCACCCAAGAGACAACAGGACAAGAGACCCAGTACTTC
D: .; length: 16; size: .; J: TRBJ2-7; V: TRBV4-3; CDR3: CASSQDLPSRGYEQYF; DNA: TGCGCCAGCAGCCAAGATCTTCCATCTCGAGGCTACGAGCAGTACTTC
D: .; length: 15; size: .; J: TRBJ1-2; V: TRBV12-3/TRBV12-4; CDR3: CASTQRTEALYGYTF; DNA: TGTGCCAGCACCCAACGGACAGAGGCCCTCTATGGCTACACCTTC
D: .; length: 12; size: .; J: TRBJ2-2; V: TRBV30; CDR3: CAWSSGPGELFF; DNA: TGTGCCTGGAGTTCCGGTCCAGGGGAGCTGTTTTTT
D: .; length: 13; size: .; J: TRBJ1-2; V: TRBV10-3; CDR3: CAIRDDGTYGYTF; DNA: TGTGCCATCAGGGACGACGGGACCTATGGCTACACCTTC
D: .; length: 12; size: many; J: TRBJ2-7; V: TRBV25-1; CDR3: CASSEIGYEQYF; DNA: TGTGCCAGCAGTGAAATAGGATACGAGCAGTACTTC
D: .; length: 13; size: many; J: TRBJ1-1; V: TRBV6-1; CDR3: CASSEEATFEAFF; DNA: TGTGCCAGCAGTGAAGAAGCCACCTTTGAAGCTTTCTTT
D: .; length: 15; size: few; J: TRBJ2-5; V: TRBV18; CDR3: CASSPVWGSQETQYF; DNA: TGTGCCAGCTCACCGGTATGGGGCAGCCAAGAGACCCAGTACTTC
D: TRBD1; length: 15; size: many; J: TRBJ2-7; V: TRBV27; CDR3: CASSQGWTGSNEQYF; DNA: TGTGCCAGCAGCCAAGGCTGGACAGGGTCCAACGAGCAGTACTTC
D: .; length: 12; size: .; J: TRBJ2-5; V: TRBV20-1; CDR3: CSARGWAETQYF; DNA: TGCAGTGCTAGAGGGTGGGCGGAGACCCAGTACTTC
D: .; length: 17; size: .; J: TRBJ1-5; V: TRBV6-5; CDR3: CASSYSSGLGFNQPQHF; DNA: TGTGCCAGCAGTTACTCGTCGGGTTTGGGCTTCAATCAGCCCCAGCATTTT
D: TRBD2; length: 14; size: many; J: TRBJ2-7; V: TRBV20-1; CDR3: CSAPPKLASYEQYF; DNA: TGCAGTGCTCCCCCAAAACTAGCGAGCTACGAGCAGTACTTC